The entry that follows covers one T cell receptor (beta chain) sequence. Sequencing was performed with immunoSEQ multiplex PCR; in TCRdb, only in-frame clones are kept and a portion is missing. Of some 500,000 clones in the sample, about 89% were seen once. Trimming removed 0 bases at V and 3 bases at J, with 15 bases between. The CDR3 has 16 residues. CDR1 is SGDLS and CDR2 is YYNGEE in the germline V gene. The sample comes from a study of blood T cell repertoires in COVID-19. On the study more broadly: Researchers got acute and convalescent COVID-19 samples from the United States, Italy and Spain.

It was during active infection that Seattle patients were enrolled and then longitudinally followed. Sequences were obtained from peripheral blood. This sequence originates from a woman aged 50 to 65 with COVID-19, enrolled during active disease. The V and J genes are TRBV9 and TRBJ2-5, with D possibly being TRBD1 (6 bases). The CDR3 spells CASSVAQDRGKETQYF. CDR3 nucleotides: TGTGCCAGCAGCGTAGCCCAGGACAGAGGGAAAGAGACCCAGTACTTC.